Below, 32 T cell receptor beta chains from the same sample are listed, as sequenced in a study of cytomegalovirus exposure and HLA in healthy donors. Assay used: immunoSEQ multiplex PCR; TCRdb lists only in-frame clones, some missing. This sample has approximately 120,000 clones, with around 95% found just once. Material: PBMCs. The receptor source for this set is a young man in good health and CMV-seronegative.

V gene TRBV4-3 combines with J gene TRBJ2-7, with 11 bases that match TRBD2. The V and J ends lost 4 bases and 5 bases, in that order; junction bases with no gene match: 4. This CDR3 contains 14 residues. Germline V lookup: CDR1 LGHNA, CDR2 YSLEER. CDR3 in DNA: TGCGCCAGCAGCCCCGGGACTAGCGGCGACGAGCAGTACTTC. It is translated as CASSPGTSGDEQYF.

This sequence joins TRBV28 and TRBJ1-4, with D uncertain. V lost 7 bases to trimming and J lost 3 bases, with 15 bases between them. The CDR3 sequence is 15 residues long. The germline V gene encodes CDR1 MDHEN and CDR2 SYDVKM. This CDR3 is CASTAGVGPNEKLFF. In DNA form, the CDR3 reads TGTGCCAGCACGGCCGGGGTAGGGCCTAATGAAAAACTGTTTTTT.

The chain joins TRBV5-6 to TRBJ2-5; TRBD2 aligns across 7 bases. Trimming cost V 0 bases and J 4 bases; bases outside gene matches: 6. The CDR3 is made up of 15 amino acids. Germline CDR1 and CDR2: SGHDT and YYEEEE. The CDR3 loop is CASSLGGGGLETQYF. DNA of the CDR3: TGTGCCAGCAGCTTGGGCGGGGGAGGCTTAGAGACCCAGTACTTC.

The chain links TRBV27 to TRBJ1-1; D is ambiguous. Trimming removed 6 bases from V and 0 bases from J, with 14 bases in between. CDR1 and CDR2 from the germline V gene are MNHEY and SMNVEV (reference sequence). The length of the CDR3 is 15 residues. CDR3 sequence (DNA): TGTGCCAGCAGCTACACCGTCGGGTTGAACACTGAAGCTTTCTTT. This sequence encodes CASSYTVGLNTEAFF.

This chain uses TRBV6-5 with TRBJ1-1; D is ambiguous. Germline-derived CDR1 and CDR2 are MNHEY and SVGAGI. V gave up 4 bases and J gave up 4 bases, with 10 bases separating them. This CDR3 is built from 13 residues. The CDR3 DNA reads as TGTGCCAGCAGTTCCTGGGGAGGCACTGAAGCTTTCTTT. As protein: CASSSWGGTEAFF.

CDR3 sequence (DNA): TGTGCCAGCAGTTTATACTCCGGACAGTCAGGCGTTTATGGCTACACCTTC. Translation gives CASSLYSGQSGVYGYTF. V gene TRBV27 combines with J gene TRBJ1-2; D perhaps matches TRBD1 (6 bases). V lost 1 base to trimming and J lost 5 bases, with 20 bases between them. CDR1 is MNHEY, CDR2 SMNVEV, per germline (reference sequence). The CDR3 runs 17 residues.

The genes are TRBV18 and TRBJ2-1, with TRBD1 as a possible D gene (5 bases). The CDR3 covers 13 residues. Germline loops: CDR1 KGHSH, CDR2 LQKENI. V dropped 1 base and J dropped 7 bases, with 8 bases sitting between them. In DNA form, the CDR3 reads TGTGCCAGCTCACCACGGACACAGAATGAGCAGTTCTTC. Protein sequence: CASSPRTQNEQFF. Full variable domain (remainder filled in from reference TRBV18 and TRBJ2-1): NAGVMQNPRHLVRRRGQEARLRCSPMKGHSHVYWYRQLPEEGLKFMVYLQKENIIDESGMPKERFSAEFPKEGPSILRIQQVVRGDSAAYFCASSPRTQNEQFFGPGTRLTVL.

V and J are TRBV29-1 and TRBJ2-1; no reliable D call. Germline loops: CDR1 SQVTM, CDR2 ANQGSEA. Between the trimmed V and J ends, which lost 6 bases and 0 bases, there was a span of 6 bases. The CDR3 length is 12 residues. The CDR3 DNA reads TGCAGCGTCGTCAGCTCCTACAATGAGCAGTTCTTC. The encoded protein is CSVVSSYNEQFF.

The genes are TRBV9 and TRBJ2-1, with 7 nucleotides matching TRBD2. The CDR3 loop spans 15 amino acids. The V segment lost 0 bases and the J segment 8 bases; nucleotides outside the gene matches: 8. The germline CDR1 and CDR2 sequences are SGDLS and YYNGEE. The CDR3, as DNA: TGTGCCAGCAGCGTAGCTGTGGGAGGGCCGTATGAGCAGTTCTTC. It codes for CASSVAVGGPYEQFF.

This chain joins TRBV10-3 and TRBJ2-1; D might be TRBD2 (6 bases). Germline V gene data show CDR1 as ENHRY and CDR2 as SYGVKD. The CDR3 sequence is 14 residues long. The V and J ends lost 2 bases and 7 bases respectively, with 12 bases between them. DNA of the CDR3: TGTGCCATCAGTGAGGGAGGGCAGCTGAATGAGCAGTTCTTC. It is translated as CAISEGGQLNEQFF.

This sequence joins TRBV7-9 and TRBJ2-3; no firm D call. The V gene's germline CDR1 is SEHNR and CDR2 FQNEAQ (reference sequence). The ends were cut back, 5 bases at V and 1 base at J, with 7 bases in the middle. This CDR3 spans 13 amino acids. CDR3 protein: CASSRRGTDTQYF. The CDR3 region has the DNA TGTGCCAGCAGCCGGAGAGGCACAGATACGCAGTATTTT.

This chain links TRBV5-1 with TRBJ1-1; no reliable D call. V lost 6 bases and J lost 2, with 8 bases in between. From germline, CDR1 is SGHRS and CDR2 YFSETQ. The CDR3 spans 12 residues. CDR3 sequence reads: CASTEGNTEAFF. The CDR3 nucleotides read TGCGCCAGCACTGAGGGCAACACTGAAGCTTTCTTT.

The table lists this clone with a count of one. CDR3 DNA: TGTGCCAGCAGCCTAGACAGCCTTGAGCAGTTCTTC. Encoded protein: CASSLDSLEQFF. This chain connects TRBV11-1 to TRBJ2-1, with TRBD1 as a possible D gene (5 bases). V was shortened by 5 bases and J by 9 bases, with 11 bases between the two germline ends. Germline assignment: CDR1 SGHAT and CDR2 FQDESV (reference sequence). The CDR3 contains 12 residues.

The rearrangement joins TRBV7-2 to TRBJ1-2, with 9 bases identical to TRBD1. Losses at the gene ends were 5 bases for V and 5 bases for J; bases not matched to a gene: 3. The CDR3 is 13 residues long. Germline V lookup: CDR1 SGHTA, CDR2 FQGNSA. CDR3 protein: CASSQQGAYGYTF. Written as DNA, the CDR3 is TGTGCCAGCAGCCAACAGGGGGCGTATGGCTACACCTTC.

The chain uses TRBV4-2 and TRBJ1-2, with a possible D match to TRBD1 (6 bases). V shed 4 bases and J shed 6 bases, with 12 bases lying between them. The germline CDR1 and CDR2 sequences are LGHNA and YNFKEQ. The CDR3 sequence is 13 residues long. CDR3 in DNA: TGTGCCAGCAGCCCGAGGACAGCAGATGGCTACACCTTC. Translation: CASSPRTADGYTF.

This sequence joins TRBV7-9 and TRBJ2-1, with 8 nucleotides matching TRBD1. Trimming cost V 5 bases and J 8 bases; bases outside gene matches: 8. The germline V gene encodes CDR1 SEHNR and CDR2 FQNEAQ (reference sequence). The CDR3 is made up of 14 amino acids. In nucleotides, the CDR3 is TGTGCCAGCAGCCCCACGGGACAGGTCGATGAGCAGTTCTTC. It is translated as CASSPTGQVDEQFF.

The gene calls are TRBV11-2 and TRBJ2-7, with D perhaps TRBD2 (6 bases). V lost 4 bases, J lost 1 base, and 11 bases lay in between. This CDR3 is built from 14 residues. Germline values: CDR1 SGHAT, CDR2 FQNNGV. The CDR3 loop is CASSSRSGSYEQYF. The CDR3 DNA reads TGTGCCAGCAGCTCCCGTAGCGGTTCCTACGAGCAGTACTTC. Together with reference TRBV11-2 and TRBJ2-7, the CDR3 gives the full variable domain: EAGVAQSPRYKIIEKRQSVAFWCNPISGHATLYWYQQILGQGPKLLIQFQNNGVVDDSQLPKDRFSAERLKGVDSTLKIQPAKLEDSAVYLCASSSRSGSYEQYFGPGTRLTVT.

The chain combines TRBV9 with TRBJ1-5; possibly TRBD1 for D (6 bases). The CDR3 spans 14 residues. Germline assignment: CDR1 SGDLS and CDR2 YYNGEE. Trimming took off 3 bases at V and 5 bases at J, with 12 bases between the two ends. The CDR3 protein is CASSGGGVYQPQHF. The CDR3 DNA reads TGTGCCAGCAGCGGAGGGGGGGTCTATCAGCCCCAGCATTTT.

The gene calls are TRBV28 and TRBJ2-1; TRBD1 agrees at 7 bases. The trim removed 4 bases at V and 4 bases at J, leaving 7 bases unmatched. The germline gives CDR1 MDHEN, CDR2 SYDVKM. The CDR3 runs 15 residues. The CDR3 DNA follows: TGTGCCAGCAGTTCATACCGGGACAGTTACAATGAGCAGTTCTTC. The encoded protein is CASSSYRDSYNEQFF. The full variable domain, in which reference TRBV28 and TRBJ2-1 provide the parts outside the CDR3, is DVKVTQSSRYLVKRTGEKVFLECVQDMDHENMFWYRQDPGLGLRLIYFSYDVKMKEKGDIPEGYSVSREKKERFSLILESASTNQTSMYLCASSSYRDSYNEQFFGPGTRLTVL.

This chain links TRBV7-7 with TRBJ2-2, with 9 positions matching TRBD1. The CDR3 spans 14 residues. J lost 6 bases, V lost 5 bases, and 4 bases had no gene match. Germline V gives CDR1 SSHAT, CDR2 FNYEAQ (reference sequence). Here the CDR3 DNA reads TGTGCCAGCAGCCAAGACAGGGGGGCCGGGGAGCTGTTTTTT. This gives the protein CASSQDRGAGELFF. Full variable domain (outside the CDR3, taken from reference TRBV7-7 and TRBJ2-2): GAGVSQSPRYKVTKRGQDVTLRCDPISSHATLYWYQQALGQGPEFLTYFNYEAQPDKSGLPSDRFSAERPEGSISTLTIQRTEQRDSAMYRCASSQDRGAGELFFGEGSRLTVL.

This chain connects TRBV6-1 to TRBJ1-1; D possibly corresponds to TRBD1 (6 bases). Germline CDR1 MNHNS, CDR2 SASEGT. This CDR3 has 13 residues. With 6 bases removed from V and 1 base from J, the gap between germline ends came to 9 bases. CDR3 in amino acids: CASRDRGNTEAFF. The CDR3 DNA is TGTGCCAGCAGGGACAGAGGGAACACTGAAGCTTTCTTT.

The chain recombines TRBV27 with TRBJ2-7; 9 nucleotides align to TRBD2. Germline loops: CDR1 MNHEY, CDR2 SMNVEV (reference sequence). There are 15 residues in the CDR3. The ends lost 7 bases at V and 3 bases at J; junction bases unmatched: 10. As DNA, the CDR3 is TGTGCCAGCATCCCAGCGGGAGGTATAAACTACGAGCAGTACTTC. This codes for CASIPAGGINYEQYF.

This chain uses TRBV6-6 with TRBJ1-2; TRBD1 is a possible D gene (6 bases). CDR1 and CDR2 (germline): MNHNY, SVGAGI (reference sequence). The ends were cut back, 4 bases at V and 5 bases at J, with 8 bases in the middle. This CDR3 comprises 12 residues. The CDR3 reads CASSWTAYGYTF. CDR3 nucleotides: TGTGCCAGCAGTTGGACAGCATATGGCTACACCTTC.

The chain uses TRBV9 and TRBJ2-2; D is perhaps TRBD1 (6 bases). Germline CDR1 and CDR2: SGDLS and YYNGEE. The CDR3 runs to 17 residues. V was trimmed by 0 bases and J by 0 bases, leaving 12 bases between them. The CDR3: CASSVAGGAANTGELFF. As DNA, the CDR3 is TGTGCCAGCAGCGTAGCTGGGGGCGCCGCGAACACCGGGGAGCTGTTTTTT.

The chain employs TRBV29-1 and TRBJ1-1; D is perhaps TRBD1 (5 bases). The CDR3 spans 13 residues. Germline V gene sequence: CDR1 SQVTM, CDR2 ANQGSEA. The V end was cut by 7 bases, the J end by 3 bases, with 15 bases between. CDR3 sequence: CSAHHQGYTEAFF. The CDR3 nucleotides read TGCAGCGCTCATCACCAGGGTTACACTGAAGCTTTCTTT. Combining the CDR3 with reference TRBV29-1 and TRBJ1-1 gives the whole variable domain SAVISQKPSRDICQRGTSLTIQCQVDSQVTMMFWYRQQPGQSLTLIATANQGSEATYESGFVIDKFPISRPNLTFSTLTVSNMSPEDSSIYLCSAHHQGYTEAFFGQGTRLTVV.

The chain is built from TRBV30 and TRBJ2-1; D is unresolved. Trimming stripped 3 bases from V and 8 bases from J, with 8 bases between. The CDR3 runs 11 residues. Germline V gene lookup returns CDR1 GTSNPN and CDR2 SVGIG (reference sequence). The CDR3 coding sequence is TGTGCCTGGAGGGGTGCGGATGAGCAGTTCTTC. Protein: CAWRGADEQFF.

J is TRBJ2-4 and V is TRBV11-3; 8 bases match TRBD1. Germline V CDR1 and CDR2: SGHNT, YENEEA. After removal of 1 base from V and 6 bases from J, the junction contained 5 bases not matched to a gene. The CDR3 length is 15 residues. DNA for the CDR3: TGTGCCAGCAGCTTAGGAGGGACAGGCCTAAACATTCAGTACTTC. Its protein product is CASSLGGTGLNIQYF.

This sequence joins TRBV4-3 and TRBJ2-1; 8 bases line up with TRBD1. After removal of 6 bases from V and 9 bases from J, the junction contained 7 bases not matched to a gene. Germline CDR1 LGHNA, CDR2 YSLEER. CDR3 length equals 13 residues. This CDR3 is CASRLQGAAEQFF. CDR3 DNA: TGCGCCAGCAGGCTTCAGGGGGCGGCTGAGCAGTTCTTC.

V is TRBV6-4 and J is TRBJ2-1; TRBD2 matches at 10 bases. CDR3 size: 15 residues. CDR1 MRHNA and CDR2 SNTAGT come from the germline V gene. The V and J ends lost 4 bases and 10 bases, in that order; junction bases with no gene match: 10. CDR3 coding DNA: TGTGCCAGCAGTGGGGTTCTAGCGGGAGCGAGGGAGCAGTTCTTC. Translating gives CASSGVLAGAREQFF.

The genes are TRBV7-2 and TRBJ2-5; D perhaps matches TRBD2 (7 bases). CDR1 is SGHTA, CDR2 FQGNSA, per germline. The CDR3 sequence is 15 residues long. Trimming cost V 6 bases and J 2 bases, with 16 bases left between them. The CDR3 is CASRGGAATQETQYF. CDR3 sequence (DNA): TGTGCCAGCAGGGGGGGGGCAGCCACACAAGAGACCCAGTACTTC.

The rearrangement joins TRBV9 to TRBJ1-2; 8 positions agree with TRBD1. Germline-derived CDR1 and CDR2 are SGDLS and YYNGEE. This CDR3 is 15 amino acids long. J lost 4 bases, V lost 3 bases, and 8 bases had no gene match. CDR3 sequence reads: CASSEARTGLYGYTF. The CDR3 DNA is TGTGCCAGCAGCGAGGCCCGGACAGGGCTCTATGGCTACACCTTC. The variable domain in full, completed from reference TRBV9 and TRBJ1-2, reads DSGVTQTPKHLITATGQRVTLRCSPRSGDLSVYWYQQSLDQGLQFLIQYYNGEERAKGNILERFSAQQFPDLHSELNLSSLELGDSALYFCASSEARTGLYGYTFGSGTRLTVV.

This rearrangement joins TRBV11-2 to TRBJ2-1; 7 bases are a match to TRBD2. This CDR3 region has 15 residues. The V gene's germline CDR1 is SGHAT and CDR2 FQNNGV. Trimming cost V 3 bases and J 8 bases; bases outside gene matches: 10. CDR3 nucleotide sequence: TGTGCCAGCAGCTTGGGGACTACGACTAGGGATGAGCAGTTCTTC. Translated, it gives CASSLGTTTRDEQFF. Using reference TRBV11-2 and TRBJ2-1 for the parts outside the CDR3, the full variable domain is EAGVAQSPRYKIIEKRQSVAFWCNPISGHATLYWYQQILGQGPKLLIQFQNNGVVDDSQLPKDRFSAERLKGVDSTLKIQPAKLEDSAVYLCASSLGTTTRDEQFFGPGTRLTVL.